Detailed here is one T cell receptor beta chain. Its antigen is currently unknown. This record belongs to a study of Ad26.COV2.S vaccination and SARS-CoV-2 variants. Across the study: Recipients of Ad26.COV2.S got it intramuscularly, once or twice 56 days apart.

V was cut by 4 bases and J by 2 bases, with 13 bases left in between. This CDR3 has 15 amino acids. CDR1 SGHTA and CDR2 FQGNSA come from the germline V gene. Treatment: roughly 20 received Ad26.COV2.S at low or high dose, single or two shots; 5 received placebo; per-sample allocation not given. Samples were taken on day 63 after the first vaccine or placebo injection. Here immunoSEQ multiplex PCR was the method, and the copy in TCRdb shows in-frame clones only, minus some. Among roughly 510,000 clones, around 88% were seen once, and the ten largest hold more than 10%. Study-level findings and limits: After vaccination, reports described spike-specific CD8+ and CD4+ T cell responses as showing substantial breadth. In TCR breadth and depth analyses, total T cell responses may have been underestimated. Ad26.COV2.S recipients had broader spike-specific TCRs (P = 0.0014).

V and J are TRBV7-2 and TRBJ2-3; no firm D call. This clonotype originated in a person between 18 and 60 years old who received the Ad26.COV2.S COVID-19 vaccine or a placebo. The sequencing used peripheral blood, collected in a trial of Ad26.COV2.S vaccine versus placebo. Here the CDR3 reads CASSSRLLDTDTQYF. In DNA form, the CDR3 reads TGTGCCAGCAGCTCTAGACTGCTTGACACAGATACGCAGTATTTT.